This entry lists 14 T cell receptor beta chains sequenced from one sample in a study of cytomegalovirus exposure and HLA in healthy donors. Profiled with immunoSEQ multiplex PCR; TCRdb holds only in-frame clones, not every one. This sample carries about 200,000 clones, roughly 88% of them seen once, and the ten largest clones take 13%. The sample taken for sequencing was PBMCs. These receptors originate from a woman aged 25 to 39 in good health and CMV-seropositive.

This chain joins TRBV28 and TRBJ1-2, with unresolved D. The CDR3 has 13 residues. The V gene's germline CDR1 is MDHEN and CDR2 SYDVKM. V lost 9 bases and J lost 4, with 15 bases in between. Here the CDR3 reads CASREPLGYGYTF. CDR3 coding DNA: TGTGCCAGTAGGGAGCCCCTCGGCTATGGCTACACCTTC.

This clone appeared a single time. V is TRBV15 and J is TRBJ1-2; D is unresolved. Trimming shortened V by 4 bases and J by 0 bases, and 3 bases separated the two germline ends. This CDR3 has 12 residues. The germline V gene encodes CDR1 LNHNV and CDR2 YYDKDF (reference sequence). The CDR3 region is CATSTSNYGYTF. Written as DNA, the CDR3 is TGTGCCACCAGCACGTCTAACTATGGCTACACCTTC.

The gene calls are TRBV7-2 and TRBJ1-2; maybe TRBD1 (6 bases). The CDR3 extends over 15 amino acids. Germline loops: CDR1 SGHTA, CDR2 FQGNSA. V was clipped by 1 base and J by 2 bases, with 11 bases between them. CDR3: CASSLVFGTNYGYTF. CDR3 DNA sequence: TGTGCCAGCAGCTTAGTGTTCGGGACAAACTATGGCTACACCTTC.

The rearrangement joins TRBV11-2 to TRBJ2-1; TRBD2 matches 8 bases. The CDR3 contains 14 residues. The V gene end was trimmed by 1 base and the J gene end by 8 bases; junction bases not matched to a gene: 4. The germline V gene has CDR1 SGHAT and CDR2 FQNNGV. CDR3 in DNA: TGTGCCAGCAGCTTAGTAGCGGGATGGGATGAGCAGTTCTTC. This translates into CASSLVAGWDEQFF.

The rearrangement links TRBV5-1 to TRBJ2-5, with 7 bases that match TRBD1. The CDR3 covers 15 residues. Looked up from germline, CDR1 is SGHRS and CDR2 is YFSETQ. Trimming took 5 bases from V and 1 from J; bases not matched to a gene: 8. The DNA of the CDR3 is TGCGCCAGCAGTTGGCAAGGACAGGTCCAAGAGACCCAGTACTTC. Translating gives CASSWQGQVQETQYF.

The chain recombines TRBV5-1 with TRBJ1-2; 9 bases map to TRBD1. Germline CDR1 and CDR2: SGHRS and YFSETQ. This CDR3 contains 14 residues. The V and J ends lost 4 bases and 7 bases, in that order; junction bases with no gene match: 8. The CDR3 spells CASSQTGQGAGYTF. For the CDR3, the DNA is TGCGCCAGCAGCCAAACGGGACAGGGAGCTGGCTACACCTTC.

As DNA, the CDR3 is TGTGCCACCAGCAGAGATCGCCACAGAAACACTGAAGCTTTCTTT. Translation gives CATSRDRHRNTEAFF. This rearrangement joins TRBV15 to TRBJ1-1; D is unresolved. Germline loops: CDR1 LNHNV, CDR2 YYDKDF (reference sequence). V was trimmed by 0 bases and J by 2 bases, leaving 10 bases between them. The CDR3 runs to 15 residues.

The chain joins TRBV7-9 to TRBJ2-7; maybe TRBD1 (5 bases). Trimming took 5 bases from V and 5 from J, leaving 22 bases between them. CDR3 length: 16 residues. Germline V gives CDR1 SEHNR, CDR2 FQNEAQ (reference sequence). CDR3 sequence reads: CASSPIDQGGMDEQYF. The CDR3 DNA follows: TGTGCCAGCAGCCCGATTGACCAGGGTGGAATGGACGAGCAGTACTTC. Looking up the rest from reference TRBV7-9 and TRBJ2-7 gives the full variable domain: DTGVSQNPRHKITKRGQNVTFRCDPISEHNRLYWYRQTLGQGPEFLTYFQNEAQLEKSRLLSDRFSAERPKGSFSTLEIQRTEQGDSAMYLCASSPIDQGGMDEQYFGPGTRLTVT.

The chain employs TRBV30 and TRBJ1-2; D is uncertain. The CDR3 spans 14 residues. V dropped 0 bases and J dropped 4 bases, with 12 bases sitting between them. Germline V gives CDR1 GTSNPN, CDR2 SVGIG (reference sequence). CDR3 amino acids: CAWSVAASGYGYTF. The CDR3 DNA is TGTGCCTGGAGTGTGGCGGCATCCGGCTATGGCTACACCTTC.

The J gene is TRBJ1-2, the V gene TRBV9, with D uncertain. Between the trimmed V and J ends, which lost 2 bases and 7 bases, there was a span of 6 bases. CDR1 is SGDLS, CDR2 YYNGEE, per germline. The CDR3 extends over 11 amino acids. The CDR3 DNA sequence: TGTGCCAGCAGCGTCCAGGTTGGCTACACCTTC. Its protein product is CASSVQVGYTF.

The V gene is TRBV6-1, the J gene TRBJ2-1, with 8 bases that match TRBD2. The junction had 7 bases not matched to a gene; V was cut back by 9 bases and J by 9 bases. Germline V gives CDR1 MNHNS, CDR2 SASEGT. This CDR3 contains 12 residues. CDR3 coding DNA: TGTGCCAGTGGACTAGCAGAAAGTGAGCAGTTCTTC. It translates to CASGLAESEQFF.

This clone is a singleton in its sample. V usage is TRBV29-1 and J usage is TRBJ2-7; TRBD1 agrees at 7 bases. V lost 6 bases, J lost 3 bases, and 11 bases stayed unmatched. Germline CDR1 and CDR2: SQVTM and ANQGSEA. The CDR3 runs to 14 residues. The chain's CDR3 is CSVEDRTSDYEQYF. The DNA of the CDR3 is TGCAGCGTAGAGGACAGGACCAGCGACTACGAGCAGTACTTC.

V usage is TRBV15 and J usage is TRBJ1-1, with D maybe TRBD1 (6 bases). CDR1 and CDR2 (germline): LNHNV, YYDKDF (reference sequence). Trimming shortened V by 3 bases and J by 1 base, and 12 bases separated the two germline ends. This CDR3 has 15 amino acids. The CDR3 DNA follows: TGTGCCACCAGCAGGTCCAGGGGACAGAACACTGAAGCTTTCTTT. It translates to CATSRSRGQNTEAFF.

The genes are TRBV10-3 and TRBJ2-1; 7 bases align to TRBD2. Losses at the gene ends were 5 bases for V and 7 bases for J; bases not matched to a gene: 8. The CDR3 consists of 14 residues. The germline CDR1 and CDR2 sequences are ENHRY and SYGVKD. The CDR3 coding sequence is TGTGCCATCAGTAGGGAGGGAGTCGAAAATGAGCAGTTCTTC. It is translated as CAISREGVENEQFF.